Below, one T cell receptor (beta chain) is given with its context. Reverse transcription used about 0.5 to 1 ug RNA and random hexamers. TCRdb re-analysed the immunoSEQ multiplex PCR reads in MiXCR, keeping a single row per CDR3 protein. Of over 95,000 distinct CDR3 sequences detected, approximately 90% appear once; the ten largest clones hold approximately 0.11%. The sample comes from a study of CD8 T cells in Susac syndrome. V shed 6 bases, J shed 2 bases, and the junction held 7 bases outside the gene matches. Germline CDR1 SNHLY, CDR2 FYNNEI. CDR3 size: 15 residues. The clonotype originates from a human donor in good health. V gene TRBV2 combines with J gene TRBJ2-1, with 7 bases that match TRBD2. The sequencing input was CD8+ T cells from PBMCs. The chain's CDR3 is CASRTRAGAYNEQFF. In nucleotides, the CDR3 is TGTGCCAGCAGAACGCGGGCGGGAGCCTACAATGAGCAGTTCTTC.